The 27 T cell receptor beta chains below were found in one sample sequenced in a study of siplizumab effects on memory and regulatory T cells. Profiling relied on immunoSEQ multiplex PCR, and the TCRdb table lists in-frame clones only, not all of them. The table has about 100,000 clones, about 94% seen once. Sequencing was carried out using non-Treg CD4+ T cells sorted from blood. Source of these receptors: a human donor in good health.

The chain has TRBV5-1 and TRBJ2-7; 7 bases match TRBD1. The CDR3 runs 15 residues. J lost 4 bases, V lost 4 bases, and 11 bases had no gene match. Germline loops: CDR1 SGHRS, CDR2 YFSETQ. The CDR3 sequence: CASSHPRGNAYEQYF. CDR3 nucleotide sequence: TGCGCCAGCAGCCACCCCAGGGGGAATGCGTACGAGCAGTACTTC.

V is TRBV19 and J is TRBJ2-1, with D perhaps matching TRBD1 (5 bases). Germline V gene data show CDR1 as LNHDA and CDR2 as SQIVND (reference sequence). The CDR3 sequence is 13 residues long. Trimming cost V 1 base and J 4 bases, with 5 bases left between them. This CDR3 reads CASSIGQYNEQFF. CDR3 DNA sequence: TGTGCCAGTAGTATAGGACAGTACAATGAGCAGTTCTTC.

The V gene is TRBV7-9, the J gene TRBJ1-3; maybe TRBD1 (5 bases). The V gene's germline CDR1 is SEHNR and CDR2 FQNEAQ (reference sequence). CDR3 length: 15 amino acids. V lost 5 bases and J lost 0, with 11 bases in between. The CDR3 DNA reads TGTGCCAGCAGCCCCGGGACGGTCTCTGGAAACACCATATATTTT. Translating it yields CASSPGTVSGNTIYF. The variable domain in full, with the rest retrieved from reference TRBV7-9 and TRBJ1-3, is DTGVSQNPRHKITKRGQNVTFRCDPISEHNRLYWYRQTLGQGPEFLTYFQNEAQLEKSRLLSDRFSAERPKGSFSTLEIQRTEQGDSAMYLCASSPGTVSGNTIYFGEGSWLTVV.

The chain recombines TRBV5-1 with TRBJ1-1, with a tentative D call TRBD1 (5 bases). Between the trimmed V and J ends, which lost 0 bases and 11 bases, there was a span of 17 bases. CDR1 SGHRS and CDR2 YFSETQ come from the germline V gene. This CDR3 is built from 14 residues. Written as DNA, the CDR3 is TGCGCCAGCAGCTTGGAGGATGCGGGGAGGGGTGCTTTCTTT. This sequence encodes CASSLEDAGRGAFF.

The chain carries TRBV5-1 and TRBJ2-7; the match to TRBD2 covers 8 bases. Per the germline V gene, CDR1 is SGHRS and CDR2 is YFSETQ. There are 16 residues in the CDR3. With 0 bases clipped from V and 0 bases from J, the junction kept 5 bases outside the gene matches. The CDR3 DNA sequence: TGCGCCAGCAGCTTGGCGGCGGGAGGTACCTCCTACGAGCAGTACTTC. Translation gives CASSLAAGGTSYEQYF. The full variable domain, completed using reference TRBV5-1 and TRBJ2-7, is KAGVTQTPRYLIKTRGQQVTLSCSPISGHRSVSWYQQTPGQGLQFLFEYFSETQRNKGNFPGRFSGRQFSNSRSEMNVSTLELGDSALYLCASSLAAGGTSYEQYFGPGTRLTVT.

Only a few counts were recorded for this clone. The J gene is TRBJ2-7, the V gene TRBV5-1; 13 bases line up with TRBD2. With 7 bases clipped from V and 5 bases from J, the junction kept 3 bases outside the gene matches. The germline CDR1 and CDR2 sequences are SGHRS and YFSETQ. The CDR3 covers 13 residues. CDR3 nucleotides: TGCGCCAGCGGCGGACTAGCGGGAGACGAGCAGTACTTC. Encoded protein: CASGGLAGDEQYF.

CDR3: CASSSSGSIHEQYF. In nucleotides, the CDR3 is TGTGCCAGCAGTTCCAGCGGGAGTATCCACGAGCAGTACTTC. J is TRBJ2-7 and V is TRBV6-7; 8 bases map to TRBD2. TRBV6-7 has ORF status, its function being uncertain. The CDR3 sequence is 14 residues long. The V segment lost 4 bases and the J segment 5 bases; nucleotides outside the gene matches: 7.

This CDR3 is CASSLQGADSPLHF. In nucleotides, the CDR3 is TGCGCCAGCAGCTTACAGGGGGCCGATTCACCCCTCCACTTT. The chain combines TRBV5-1 with TRBJ1-6, with TRBD1 identical over 9 bases. This CDR3 region has 14 residues. From germline, CDR1 is SGHRS and CDR2 YFSETQ. The V segment lost 2 bases and the J segment 8 bases; nucleotides outside the gene matches: 2.

The V call is TRBV18, the J call TRBJ2-3; D is unclear. Germline CDR1 and CDR2: KGHSH and LQKENI. CDR3 size: 13 residues. The V end was cut by 1 base, the J end by 5 bases, with 7 bases between. In DNA, the CDR3 is TGTGCCAGCTCACCACTCCTAGAAGATACGCAGTATTTT. It encodes CASSPLLEDTQYF. The full variable domain, its missing parts supplied by reference TRBV18 and TRBJ2-3, is NAGVMQNPRHLVRRRGQEARLRCSPMKGHSHVYWYRQLPEEGLKFMVYLQKENIIDESGMPKERFSAEFPKEGPSILRIQQVVRGDSAAYFCASSPLLEDTQYFGPGTRLTVL.

This clone turned up a few times. This sequence joins TRBV27 and TRBJ1-4; D is ambiguous. The V gene lost 6 bases and the J gene lost 0 bases, with 11 bases spanning the gap. The CDR3 spans 15 residues. From germline, CDR1 is MNHEY and CDR2 SMNVEV (reference sequence). The CDR3 coding sequence is TGTGCCAGCAGCCGGGCCGGGGCAACTAATGAAAAACTGTTTTTT. It codes for CASSRAGATNEKLFF.

This chain links TRBV29-1 with TRBJ2-3; D perhaps matches TRBD1 (6 bases). The V and J ends lost 3 bases and 2 bases respectively, with 12 bases between them. The germline V gene encodes CDR1 SQVTM and CDR2 ANQGSEA. CDR3 length equals 14 residues. DNA for the CDR3: TGCAGCGTTGATAGTGCAGGGGTCACAGATACGCAGTATTTT. Protein product: CSVDSAGVTDTQYF.

This chain uses TRBV5-1 with TRBJ2-5; maybe TRBD2 (6 bases). The CDR3 length is 15 residues. Looked up from germline, CDR1 is SGHRS and CDR2 is YFSETQ. V was pared by 4 bases and J by 4 bases, with 17 bases between. CDR3 residues: CASSRESRTGETQYF. The CDR3 DNA reads TGCGCCAGCAGCCGGGAGAGTAGGACGGGAGAGACCCAGTACTTC.

This chain joins TRBV19 and TRBJ1-2; 8 nucleotides agree with TRBD1. CDR1 is LNHDA, CDR2 SQIVND, per germline (reference sequence). Trimming removed 3 bases from V and 4 bases from J; junction bases left unmatched: 13. This CDR3 spans 17 amino acids. The CDR3 DNA reads as TGTGCCAGTAGTATCTCCCTCCATGACAGGGGAATCTATGGCTACACCTTC. Translated: CASSISLHDRGIYGYTF. Full variable domain (remainder filled in from reference TRBV19 and TRBJ1-2): DGGITQSPKYLFRKEGQNVTLSCEQNLNHDAMYWYRQDPGQGLRLIYYSQIVNDFQKGDIAEGYSVSREKKESFPLTVTSAQKNPTAFYLCASSISLHDRGIYGYTFGSGTRLTVV.

The V call is TRBV15, the J call TRBJ1-1, with a tentative D call TRBD1 (5 bases). This CDR3 comprises 13 residues. V dropped 0 bases and J dropped 11 bases, with 13 bases sitting between them. CDR1 LNHNV and CDR2 YYDKDF come from the germline V gene (reference sequence). In DNA, the CDR3 is TGTGCCACCAGCAGAGATCCCGGGGCTGGGGCTTTCTTT. Translation: CATSRDPGAGAFF.

The V gene is TRBV29-1, the J gene TRBJ2-1; D is tentatively TRBD1 or TRBD2 (5 bases each). Germline CDR1 SQVTM, CDR2 ANQGSEA. V gave up 3 bases and J gave up 0 bases, with 9 bases separating them. This CDR3 has 14 amino acids. The CDR3: CSVDSRGSYNEQFF. As DNA, the CDR3 is TGCAGCGTTGATTCGAGGGGCTCCTACAATGAGCAGTTCTTC.

This chain links TRBV30 with TRBJ2-1; D ambiguous. Trimming shortened V by 0 bases and J by 5 bases, and 8 bases separated the two germline ends. CDR3 length: 13 residues. Germline V gives CDR1 GTSNPN, CDR2 SVGIG (reference sequence). CDR3 loop: CAWSVGQDNEQFF. CDR3 coding DNA: TGTGCCTGGAGTGTTGGTCAGGACAATGAGCAGTTCTTC.

This chain joins TRBV10-2 and TRBJ2-7; tentatively, D is TRBD2 (6 bases). V was cut by 2 bases and J by 7 bases, with 12 bases left in between. The CDR3 has 13 amino acids. Per germline, CDR1 WSHSY and CDR2 SAAADI. The DNA for the CDR3 is TGCGCCAGCAGTGAGCGGGAGTACAGGGAGCAGTACTTC. Residues: CASSEREYREQYF.

V usage is TRBV4-2 and J usage is TRBJ2-5, with 8 bases lining up with TRBD2. Germline values: CDR1 LGHNA, CDR2 YNFKEQ. The V segment lost 4 bases and the J segment 5 bases; nucleotides outside the gene matches: 15. This CDR3 is 17 amino acids long. The CDR3 protein is CASSRPRVSGRGETQYF. The DNA of the CDR3 is TGTGCCAGCAGCCGGCCCCGAGTGAGCGGGAGAGGTGAGACCCAGTACTTC.

This chain uses TRBV12-2 with TRBJ2-1; the listed D gene, TRBD2, was not tested against the DNA. TRBV12-2 is a recognized pseudogene. This CDR3 is built from 18 residues. The CDR3 nucleotides are TGTGCAAGTCGCCCACCAAGGCGGGAGGGATTGTCCTACAATGAGCAGTTCTTC. Protein: CASRPPRREGLSYNEQFF.

This chain joins TRBV7-2 and TRBJ1-5; D gene ambiguous. The length of the CDR3 is 13 residues. Germline CDR1 SGHTA, CDR2 FQGNSA. With 1 base removed from V and 0 bases from J, the gap between germline ends came to 1 base. The CDR3 loop reads CASSLVSNQPQHF. In DNA, the CDR3 is TGTGCCAGCAGCTTAGTTAGCAATCAGCCCCAGCATTTT.

The chain carries TRBV30 and TRBJ1-6; D ambiguous. There are 13 residues in the CDR3. V was cut by 4 bases and J by 0 bases, with 4 bases left in between. CDR1 is GTSNPN, CDR2 SVGIG, per germline (reference sequence). CDR3 sequence (DNA): TGTGCCTGGAAGAGCTCCTATAATTCACCCCTCCACTTT. Protein product: CAWKSSYNSPLHF.

The rearrangement links TRBV6-1 to TRBJ2-1, with TRBD2 matching 10 bases. The germline V gene has CDR1 MNHNS and CDR2 SASEGT. Trimming took 7 bases from V and 8 from J; bases not matched to a gene: 11. The CDR3 has 15 residues. The CDR3 loop reads CASTPAKREGDEQFF. DNA of the CDR3: TGTGCCAGCACCCCGGCCAAGCGGGAGGGCGATGAGCAGTTCTTC.

The chain recombines TRBV7-9 with TRBJ2-1; no firm D call. Trimming stripped 4 bases from V and 0 bases from J, with 10 bases between. This CDR3 spans 15 amino acids. CDR1 is SEHNR and CDR2 is FQNEAQ in the germline V gene (reference sequence). CDR3 sequence: CASSSQSSSYNEQFF. The CDR3, as DNA: TGTGCCAGCAGCTCCCAAAGCAGCTCCTACAATGAGCAGTTCTTC.

The rearrangement uses TRBV11-3 and TRBJ2-7; D ambiguous. Looked up from germline, CDR1 is SGHNT and CDR2 is YENEEA. V was cut by 7 bases and J by 3 bases, with 13 bases left in between. CDR3 size: 13 residues. CDR3 sequence reads: CASKKSGVYEQYF. CDR3 DNA: TGTGCCAGCAAGAAATCAGGAGTCTACGAGCAGTACTTC.

The chain couples TRBV6-1 to TRBJ1-2; D is uncertain. The CDR3 runs to 13 residues. Trimming cost V 0 bases and J 8 bases, with 10 bases left between them. Per the germline V gene, CDR1 is MNHNS and CDR2 is SASEGT. Written as DNA, the CDR3 is TGTGCCAGCAGTGAAGCGGGATCGAGGGGCTACACCTTC. Translated: CASSEAGSRGYTF.

J is TRBJ2-3 and V is TRBV6-5; D may be TRBD1 (5 bases). This CDR3 is 16 amino acids long. Germline CDR1 and CDR2: MNHEY and SVGAGI. V lost 0 bases and J 4 bases, leaving 14 bases between the germline ends. Here the CDR3 DNA reads TGTGCCAGCAGTTACTCGACGTCAGGGCAGCCAGATACGCAGTATTTT. Translating gives CASSYSTSGQPDTQYF.

This rearrangement joins TRBV5-4 to TRBJ1-1; possibly TRBD1 for D (6 bases). Germline loops: CDR1 SGHNT, CDR2 YYREEE (reference sequence). The CDR3 totals 13 residues. The V and J ends lost 3 bases and 1 base respectively, with 7 bases between them. The chain's CDR3 is CASSSQGNTEAFF. CDR3 bases: TGTGCCAGCAGCTCACAGGGGAACACTGAAGCTTTCTTT.